The rows below give T cell receptor beta chains drawn from one sample of a study of T-cell memory formation after mild COVID-19. MiXCR, run by TCRdb on the 5' RACE reads, gives a single entry per CDR3 protein. The data show 100,000 to 120,000 distinct CDR3 sequences, over 15% seen once. Sequencing was performed on PBMCs or a T cell subset sorted from them (not recorded which). The origin of the receptors is a man aged 18 to 35 who had mild COVID-19 (a few samples of this study predate the infection). Cell type and time point are not known. Both conserved end residues are part of each CDR3. The D gene is left open where the match is weak. Clone size appears in some rows only: once, few, many, or a class for an expanded clone.

>TRBJ2-5|.|.|TRBV6-2/TRBV6-3
TGTGCCAGCTGTCGGGGACAAGAGACCCAGTACTTC
CASCRGQETQYF
>TRBJ2-5|.|.|TRBV3-1
TGTGCCAGCAGCCCCCGGGACCTCCTGTACCAAGAGACCCAGTACTTC
CASSPRDLLYQETQYF
>TRBJ2-2|few|.|TRBV5-5
TGTGCCAGCAGCTTGGAAGGGTTAAACACCGGGGAGCTGTTTTTT
CASSLEGLNTGELFF
>TRBJ1-1|few|TRBD1|TRBV27
TGTGCCAGCAGAAACAGGGGTCTTGAAGCTTTCTTT
CASRNRGLEAFF
>TRBJ2-5|few|.|TRBV20-1
TGCAGTGCTAGAGGGGGTCGGGAGACCCAGTACTTC
CSARGGRETQYF
>TRBJ2-3|.|TRBD2|TRBV7-2
TGTGCCAGCGGGGGAAGCGGGGGGGCCCCATCTAGCACAGATACGCAGTATTTT
CASGGSGGAPSSTDTQYF
>TRBJ2-1|.|TRBD2|TRBV4-3
TGCGCCAGCAGCCTGGGGGCTAGCGGGGGATATAACAATGAGCAGTTCTTC
CASSLGASGGYNNEQFF
>TRBJ1-1|few|.|TRBV5-1
TGCGCCAGCAGGGATCTTGTGGGGCAGAATACTGAAGCTTTCTTT
CASRDLVGQNTEAFF
>TRBJ1-1|few|.|TRBV20-1
TGCAGTGCTATTTCTATGGGCCGTACTTTCTTT
CSAISMGRTFF
>TRBJ1-6|.|.|TRBV20-1
TGCAGTGCTAGAGATCCGGCAGGATCCTCACCCCTCCACTTT
CSARDPAGSSPLHF
>TRBJ1-6|.|.|TRBV6-4
TGTGCCAGCAGTGCTGTGGGGGACTATAATTCACCACTCCACTTT
CASSAVGDYNSPLHF
>TRBJ2-5|.|.|TRBV18
TGTGCCAGCTCACCAAATCGGGAAGAGACCCAGTACTTC
CASSPNREETQYF
>TRBJ1-1|.|.|TRBV11-2
TGTGCCAGCAGCTTCAGCCCAGTTGGGGGGAACACTGAAGCTTTCTTT
CASSFSPVGGNTEAFF
>TRBJ2-3|.|.|TRBV15
TGTGCCACCAGCAGGTCGAGGCTTGGCGGGGGCTCCACGACAGATACGCAGTATTTT
CATSRSRLGGGSTTDTQYF
>TRBJ2-2|.|.|TRBV19
TGTGCCAGTAATGCGGGACCAAAAGGGGAGCTGTTTTTT
CASNAGPKGELFF
>TRBJ2-5|.|.|TRBV4-1
TGCGCCAGCAGCCAAGGAGGGGTCAGCCAAGAGACCCAGTACTTC
CASSQGGVSQETQYF
>TRBJ1-1|.|.|TRBV12-3/TRBV12-4
TGTGCCAGCAGTAGGATAAGAACTGAAGCTTTCTTT
CASSRIRTEAFF